This is a list of T cell receptor beta chains from one sample in a study of Graves' ophthalmopathy and Graves' hyperthyroidism. TCRdb independently ran MiXCR on the multiplex PCR reads; one entry per CDR3 protein. Altogether about 240,000 distinct CDR3 sequences are present, 45% being singletons, with the ten largest covering roughly 45%. The specimen sequenced was peripheral blood. These receptors were obtained from an adult man with Graves' ophthalmopathy. Each CDR3 is given with its conserved first and last residue. D genes are given only for firm matches. A clone size is listed for some rows: how often the clone was seen (once, few, many), or a class if it is expanded.

abundance | j_gene | v_gene | d_gene | CDR3aa | CDR3nt
NA | TRBJ2-5 | TRBV25-1 | TRBD2 | CASSLHGGQETQYF | TGTGCCAGCAGCCTCCACGGGGGGCAAGAGACCCAGTACTTC
NA | TRBJ2-5 | TRBV12-3/TRBV12-4 | TRBD1 | CASSFRQGASETQYF | TGTGCCAGCAGTTTTCGACAGGGGGCGAGCGAGACCCAGTACTTC
NA | TRBJ2-6 | TRBV25-1 | NA | CASSEMGSGANVLTF | TGTGCCAGCAGTGAGATGGGTTCTGGGGCCAACGTCCTGACTTTC
few | TRBJ2-7 | TRBV7-9 | NA | CASSLGDGLQQYF | TGTGCCAGCAGCTTAGGGGACGGCTTGCAGCAGTACTTC
few | TRBJ1-1 | TRBV6-1 | NA | CASSEGGKSTEAFF | TGTGCCAGCAGCGAAGGGGGGAAGAGCACTGAAGCTTTCTTT
NA | TRBJ1-2 | TRBV7-2 | NA | CASTGREDGYTF | TGTGCCAGCACCGGACGCGAAGACGGCTACACCTTC
few | TRBJ1-1 | TRBV9 | NA | CASSQLRQYTEAFF | TGTGCCAGCAGCCAGCTCCGACAATACACTGAAGCTTTCTTT
NA | TRBJ1-1 | TRBV9 | TRBD1 | CASSPPTGGNTEAFF | TGTGCCAGCAGCCCACCGACAGGGGGGAACACTGAAGCTTTCTTT
NA | TRBJ2-5 | TRBV20-1 | TRBD1 | CSALRTGGDQETQYF | TGCAGTGCACTACGGACAGGGGGGGACCAAGAGACCCAGTACTTC
NA | TRBJ2-2 | TRBV7-9 | TRBD2 | CASSLIAGYPTGELFF | TGCGCCAGCAGCCTAATAGCGGGGTACCCCACCGGGGAGCTGTTTTTT
NA | TRBJ1-1 | TRBV9 | NA | CASSLSGGTDTEAFF | TGTGCCAGCAGTTTATCTGGCGGGACCGACACTGAAGCTTTCTTT
few | TRBJ2-6 | TRBV6-5 | NA | CATFDLDSSGANVLTF | TGTGCCACCTTCGATCTCGACAGCTCTGGGGCCAACGTCCTGACTTTC
many | TRBJ1-5 | TRBV24-1 | TRBD1 | CATSPGTGNSNQPQHF | TGTGCCACCAGCCCTGGGACAGGTAATAGCAATCAGCCCCAGCATTTT
many | TRBJ2-7 | TRBV6-1 | NA | CASSNYEQYF | TGTGCCAGCAGCAACTACGAGCAGTACTTC
NA | TRBJ1-2 | TRBV7-9 | NA | CASSQGRLYGYTF | TGTGCCAGCAGCCAAGGGAGGCTCTATGGCTACACCTTC
NA | TRBJ1-2 | TRBV9 | NA | CASTEGQGSNYGYTF | TGTGCCAGCACCGAGGGCCAGGGTTCTAACTATGGCTACACCTTC
NA | TRBJ1-3 | TRBV9 | TRBD1 | CASTKTGGGSGNTIYF | TGTGCCAGCACCAAGACAGGGGGCGGCTCTGGAAACACCATATATTTT
NA | TRBJ2-7 | TRBV12-3/TRBV12-4 | NA | CASSDRDHSSYEQYF | TGTGCCAGCAGCGACCGGGACCACAGCTCCTACGAGCAGTACTTC
few | TRBJ2-5 | TRBV2 | TRBD1 | CASSTPNDRVSQETQYF | TGTGCCAGCAGTACCCCTAACGACAGGGTCTCGCAAGAGACCCAGTACTTC
NA | TRBJ1-2 | TRBV7-9 | TRBD1 | CASRLGQGALGDGYTF | TGTGCCAGCAGGCTTGGACAGGGGGCGTTGGGAGATGGCTACACCTTC
NA | TRBJ1-5 | TRBV28 | TRBD1 | CASRITGAGQPQHF | TGTGCCAGCAGGATCACAGGGGCTGGGCAGCCCCAGCATTTT
NA | TRBJ2-2 | TRBV10-3 | TRBD1 | CAISNSGQGRIGELFF | TGTGCCATCAGTAACTCGGGACAGGGTAGGATCGGGGAGCTGTTTTTT
NA | TRBJ2-5 | TRBV10-2 | TRBD2 | CASSPGLARYQETQYF | TGTGCCAGCAGCCCGGGACTAGCGAGGTACCAAGAGACCCAGTACTTC
NA | TRBJ2-2 | TRBV4-1 | TRBD2 | CASSQAGLAGDTGELFF | TGCGCCAGCAGCCAAGCGGGACTAGCGGGAGACACCGGGGAGCTGTTTTTT
NA | TRBJ2-2 | TRBV7-3 | TRBD1 | CASSLLGQGSGELFF | TGTGCCAGCAGCTTACTGGGACAGGGATCCGGGGAGCTGTTTTTT
few | TRBJ2-7 | TRBV11-2 | TRBD2 | CASSLQRGPGFF | TGTGCCAGCAGCTTACAGCGGGGTCCAGGGTTCTTC
NA | TRBJ2-7 | TRBV7-6 | TRBD2 | CASSLAARTSGKYEQYF | TGTGCCAGCAGCTTAGCCGCTCGTACTAGCGGTAAATACGAGCAGTACTTC
NA | TRBJ2-1 | TRBV29-1 | TRBD2 | CSVGGRASPYNEQFF | TGCAGCGTTGGTGGGAGGGCCTCGCCCTACAATGAGCAGTTCTTC
NA | TRBJ2-5 | TRBV19 | TRBD1 | CASSYPGQQETQYF | TGTGCCAGTAGTTATCCGGGACAGCAAGAGACCCAGTACTTC
once | TRBJ1-2 | TRBV4-2 | TRBD1 | CASSHEEDRVVDWSNYGYTF | TGTGCCAGCAGCCACGAGGAGGACAGGGTTGTAGACTGGTCTAACTATGGCTACACCTTC
NA | TRBJ2-5 | TRBV12-3/TRBV12-4 | NA | CASRAGSRETQYF | TGTGCCAGCAGGGCGGGGTCCAGGGAGACCCAGTACTTC
few | TRBJ1-5 | TRBV5-8 | NA | CASSPGGPQHF | TGTGCCAGCAGCCCGGGTGGGCCCCAGCATTTT
NA | TRBJ1-2 | TRBV19 | TRBD1 | CASSRTGDLYGYTF | TGTGCCAGTAGTAGGACAGGGGACTTGTATGGCTACACCTTC
NA | TRBJ1-1 | TRBV5-1 | NA | CTSNTAGNTEAFF | TGCACCAGCAACACGGCTGGGAACACTGAAGCTTTCTTT
NA | TRBJ1-3 | TRBV9 | NA | CASSVGNSGNTIYF | TGTGCCAGCAGCGTAGGGAACTCTGGAAACACCATATATTTT
NA | TRBJ2-7 | TRBV5-8 | NA | CASSYRESSYEQYF | TGTGCCAGCAGTTACAGGGAAAGCTCCTACGAGCAGTACTTC
NA | TRBJ1-2 | TRBV29-1 | NA | CSVEGGLGGYTF | TGCAGCGTTGAAGGGGGTTTGGGGGGCTACACCTTC
few | TRBJ1-6 | TRBV12-3/TRBV12-4 | NA | CASSPWGSPLHF | TGTGCCAGCAGCCCTTGGGGTTCACCCCTCCACTTT
NA | TRBJ2-2 | TRBV7-7 | NA | CASSYQGVNTGELFF | TGTGCTAGCAGCTACCAGGGTGTGAACACCGGGGAGCTGTTTTTT
few | TRBJ1-2 | TRBV29-1 | NA | CSAPRDGYYGYTF | TGCAGCGCCCCCCGGGACGGTTACTATGGCTACACCTTC
many | TRBJ2-7 | TRBV20-1 | NA | CSARPPQGAGSEQYF | TGCAGTGCTCGGCCCCCGCAAGGGGCAGGGAGCGAGCAGTACTTC
many | TRBJ2-7 | TRBV2 | NA | CASSEGTDLEQYF | TGTGCCAGCAGTGAAGGGACGGACTTAGAGCAGTACTTC
NA | TRBJ2-5 | TRBV6-5 | TRBD1 | CASSASTGLQETQYF | TGTGCCAGCAGTGCTTCGACAGGGCTCCAAGAGACCCAGTACTTC
NA | TRBJ2-7 | TRBV2 | NA | CASSERVWSREQYF | TGTGCCAGCAGTGAAAGGGTCTGGTCGCGGGAGCAGTACTTC
few | TRBJ1-4 | TRBV24-1 | NA | CATSDSGRGNEKLFF | TGTGCCACCAGTGATTCGGGACGTGGAAATGAAAAACTGTTTTTT
NA | TRBJ2-5 | TRBV12-3/TRBV12-4 | TRBD2 | CASTLGGSGRRRETQYF | TGTGCCAGCACCCTGGGCGGTAGCGGGAGGAGGCGAGAGACCCAGTACTTC
many | TRBJ1-2 | TRBV10-3 | NA | CAISDTRVLGYTF | TGTGCCATCAGTGACACTCGGGTTTTGGGCTACACCTTC
NA | TRBJ1-3 | TRBV7-8 | NA | CASSLKGQGNTIYF | TGTGCCAGCAGCTTAAAGGGACAAGGAAACACCATATATTTT
few | TRBJ1-3 | TRBV15 | NA | CATSRGGRGGNTIYF | TGTGCCACCAGCAGAGGAGGACGGGGAGGAAACACCATATATTTT
NA | TRBJ1-5 | TRBV6-2/TRBV6-3 | TRBD1 | CASSRQGWDSNQPQHF | TGTGCCAGCAGTCGACAGGGGTGGGACAGCAATCAGCCCCAGCATTTT
NA | TRBJ1-5 | TRBV4-1 | NA | CASSQSSTVSNQPQHF | TGCGCCAGCAGCCAAAGTTCGACAGTTAGCAATCAGCCCCAGCATTTT
NA | TRBJ2-3 | TRBV7-9 | NA | CASSLVSGGTDTQYF | TGTGCCAGCAGCTTGGTTAGCGGAGGCACAGATACGCAGTATTTT
NA | TRBJ2-7 | TRBV19 | NA | CASSDAGNSPYEQYF | TGTGCCAGTAGTGATGCCGGGAACAGCCCCTACGAGCAGTACTTC
NA | TRBJ1-2 | TRBV6-5 | NA | CASRLDYNYGYTF | TGTGCCAGCAGGCTCGACTACAACTATGGCTACACCTTC
NA | TRBJ2-3 | TRBV24-1 | TRBD2 | CATSDPSGGARDTQYF | TGTGCCACCAGTGATCCGAGCGGGGGGGCCCGCGATACGCAGTATTTT
once | TRBJ2-5 | TRBV12-3/TRBV12-4 | TRBD1 | CASRTSGTGSRETQYF | TGTGCCAGCAGAACTTCTGGGACAGGGTCCAGGGAGACCCAGTACTTC
once | TRBJ1-2 | TRBV4-3 | NA | CASSLKPGANYGYTF | TGCGCCAGCAGCCTGAAGCCGGGGGCGAACTATGGCTACACCTTC
many | TRBJ1-6 | TRBV29-1 | NA | CSVSRDGNSPLHF | TGCAGCGTTAGCCGGGACGGTAATTCACCCCTCCACTTT